These T cell receptor beta chains were read from a single sample in a study of cytomegalovirus exposure and HLA in healthy donors. This table comes from immunoSEQ multiplex PCR, and its TCRdb copy is limited to in-frame clones, with some not included. The sample includes approximately 160,000 clones, 65% to 85% of them seen just once. What was sequenced was PBMCs. The receptors stem from a woman aged 35 to 49 in good health and CMV-seropositive. Both conserved end residues are part of each CDR3. Fields, in order: V gene, J gene, clone size, D gene, CDR3 DNA, CDR3 protein. The D gene is left open where the match is weak. Rows may omit the clone size; those that give it use once, few, many or a size class.

>TRBV6-5|TRBJ1-1|-|-
TGTGCCAGCAGTTACGACAGAATCACTGAAGCTTTCTTT
CASSYDRITEAFF
>TRBV13|TRBJ1-3|-|-
TGTGCCAGCAGCTTAGGTCTAGGGAGCTCTGGAAACACCATATATTTT
CASSLGLGSSGNTIYF
>TRBV10-3|TRBJ2-7|-|-
TGTGCCATCAGTGAGTCGGGCAGGACCTACGAGCAGTACTTC
CAISESGRTYEQYF
>TRBV19|TRBJ1-1|few|-
TGTGCCAGTAGTATCCAAATGAGCACTGAAGCTTTCTTT
CASSIQMSTEAFF
>TRBV27|TRBJ2-1|-|TRBD1
TGTGCCAGCAGTTTTTTAACCGGGACAGGGGGTTTAGGCGAAGGCAATGAGCAGTTCTTC
CASSFLTGTGGLGEGNEQFF
>TRBV5-1|TRBJ2-3|-|TRBD1
TGCGCCAGCAGCCGCGGGACAGGGTTCTCAGATACGCAGTATTTT
CASSRGTGFSDTQYF
>TRBV25-1|TRBJ1-5|few|-
TGTGCCAGCAGTGAAACAAACCAAAAGGGGCATCAGCCCCAGCATTTT
CASSETNQKGHQPQHF
>TRBV5-1|TRBJ2-3|-|TRBD2
TGCGCCAGCAGCCTGATGGGGGGGACCACAGATACGCAGTATTTT
CASSLMGGTTDTQYF
>TRBV19|TRBJ1-6|-|-
TGTGCCAGTAGAGTTTCCGGGACACCCATTAATTCACCCCTCCACTTT
CASRVSGTPINSPLHF
>TRBV7-9|TRBJ1-1|-|-
TGTGCCAGCTCGCCGGATGGAGGGAACCCTGAAGCTTTCTTT
CASSPDGGNPEAFF
>TRBV30|TRBJ1-2|-|-
TGTGCCTGGAGTCAGGACAGCACCTATGGCTACACCTTC
CAWSQDSTYGYTF
>TRBV2|TRBJ2-5|-|-
TGTGCCAGCGGCCGGGACTTAGGAGAGAGCCAGTACTTC
CASGRDLGESQYF
>TRBV2|TRBJ2-7|-|TRBD1
TGTGCCAGCAGGATCCAACTCGCCGGGACAGTTTCATCGGGGGAGCAGTACTTC
CASRIQLAGTVSSGEQYF
>TRBV7-2|TRBJ2-1|-|TRBD2
TGTGCCAGCAGCTTAGCGCTTTTGACTAGCGGGGGTGAGCAGTTCTTC
CASSLALLTSGGEQFF
>TRBV7-8|TRBJ2-3|-|-
TGTGCCAGCAGCTTCCGGGACATAGCCACAGATACGCAGTATTTT
CASSFRDIATDTQYF
>TRBV6-1|TRBJ2-3|-|-
TGTGCCAGCATTAACGGAGGGGTCGGGGCAGATACGCAGTATTTT
CASINGGVGADTQYF
>TRBV11-1|TRBJ1-1|-|TRBD1
TGTGCCATCCTAGGACAGGGAGGGACTGAAGCTTTCTTT
CAILGQGGTEAFF
>TRBV19|TRBJ1-5|few|-
TGTGCCAGTAGTATTGGGCCAATCCAGCCCCAGCATTTT
CASSIGPIQPQHF
>TRBV6-6|TRBJ1-5|-|-
TGTGCCAGCACCGCTCGGGCGGGCGCGAGCAATCAGCCCCAGCATTTT
CASTARAGASNQPQHF
>TRBV27|TRBJ2-7|-|TRBD1
TGTGCCAGCAAGTCGGGACAGGGACTCTCCGAGCAGTACTTC
CASKSGQGLSEQYF
>TRBV13|TRBJ1-1|-|TRBD1
TGTGCCAGCAGCCACTGGGACAGAAAAATGGGGCGAATGATGAACACTGAAGCTTTCTTT
CASSHWDRKMGRMMNTEAFF
>TRBV19|TRBJ1-5|-|-
TGTGCCAGTAGTACGGGACACGTGAATCAGCCCCAGCATTTT
CASSTGHVNQPQHF
>TRBV4-1|TRBJ2-5|-|-
TGCGCCAGCAGCCAAGAAGCAGGGGGGCCACGGGAGACCCAGTACTTC
CASSQEAGGPRETQYF
>TRBV29-1|TRBJ1-1|-|-
TGCAGCGTCGGGGGAAGTGGGTCTGAAGCTTTCTTT
CSVGGSGSEAFF
>TRBV29-1|TRBJ2-7|few|-
TGCAGCGCGCAGGGGAACTACGAGCAGTACTTC
CSAQGNYEQYF
>TRBV16|TRBJ2-1|-|-
TGTGCCAGCTCTTTGGACAGCTACAATGAGCAGTTCTTC
CASSLDSYNEQFF
>TRBV5-1|TRBJ2-1|-|TRBD2
TGCGCCAGCAGCTTGGAAGCGGGGGCTTCTTACAATGAGCAGTTCTTC
CASSLEAGASYNEQFF
>TRBV5-1|TRBJ2-3|-|-
TGCGCCAGCAGCTTGGCTCTCCCTAGCACAGATACGCAGTATTTT
CASSLALPSTDTQYF
>TRBV30|TRBJ1-5|-|-
TGTGCCTGGAGGGCAGGGAATCAGCCCCAGCATTTT
CAWRAGNQPQHF
>TRBV5-6|TRBJ1-5|once|TRBD1
TGTGCCAGCAGCTACCGGAAGGGGGCTGGACAGCCCCAGCATTTT
CASSYRKGAGQPQHF
>TRBV2|TRBJ2-3|-|TRBD2
TGTGCCAGCAGTGATGGGACTAGGTTTGCAGATACGCAGTATTTT
CASSDGTRFADTQYF
>TRBV7-6|TRBJ2-1|-|-
TGTGCCAGCAGCTCGATGAGGGCCTCCCACAATGAGCAGTTCTTC
CASSSMRASHNEQFF
>TRBV7-9|TRBJ1-6|-|-
TGTGCCAGCAGCTTAGCAGGGGTAATGGGTTCACCCCTCCACTTT
CASSLAGVMGSPLHF
>TRBV25-1|TRBJ1-2|-|-
TGTGCCAGCAGTGACCAGCAGGGGTTTAGAACTAACTATGGCTACACCTTC
CASSDQQGFRTNYGYTF
>TRBV6-6|TRBJ1-5|-|-
TGTGCCAGCAGTTACGAACAGGGTGAGCAGCCCCAGCATTTT
CASSYEQGEQPQHF
>TRBV4-3|TRBJ1-1|-|-
TGCGCCAGCAGCCAAAAGGAGTCAAGCACTGAAGCTTTCTTT
CASSQKESSTEAFF
>TRBV5-4|TRBJ1-5|-|-
TGTGCCAGCAGCTTCTCCCCTAATCAGCCCCAGCATTTT
CASSFSPNQPQHF
>TRBV5-1|TRBJ1-1|-|TRBD1
TGCGCCAGCCACCACCCAGGGGGCACTGAAGCTTTCTTT
CASHHPGGTEAFF
>TRBV30|TRBJ1-6|-|-
TGTGCCTGGAAGAGGCTCTCCTATAATTCACCCCTCCACTTT
CAWKRLSYNSPLHF
>TRBV7-7|TRBJ2-5|-|TRBD1
TGTGCCAGCAGCCCCGGGACAGGAGAGACCCAGTACTTC
CASSPGTGETQYF
>TRBV6-1|TRBJ2-4|-|TRBD1
TGTGCCAGCAGTGCCACAGGGGGCGCTAGCCATAAAAACATTCAGTACTTC
CASSATGGASHKNIQYF
>TRBV9|TRBJ1-3|-|TRBD1
TGTGCCAGCAGCCGTATTACAGGGGGCACTGGAAACACCATATATTTT
CASSRITGGTGNTIYF
>TRBV6-1|TRBJ2-1|-|-
TGTGCCAGCAGACTTACCCCGCTAAGTGAGCAGTTCTTC
CASRLTPLSEQFF
>TRBV19|TRBJ1-5|-|-
TGTGCCAGTAGTATAGTTAGGGGTCCTCAGCCCCAGCATTTT
CASSIVRGPQPQHF
>TRBV5-1|TRBJ1-2|-|TRBD1
TGCGCCAGCAGCTCCATGACAGGGAGTCTCTATGGCTACACCTTC
CASSSMTGSLYGYTF
>TRBV14|TRBJ2-3|few|TRBD1
TGTGCCAGCAGCGCGACAGGGACAGATACGCAGTATTTT
CASSATGTDTQYF
>TRBV7-8|TRBJ2-1|once|-
TGTGCCAGCAGCCAAACGGGGGTCTACAATGAGCAGTTCTTC
CASSQTGVYNEQFF
>TRBV27|TRBJ2-1|-|-
TGTGCCAGCAGCCAAACGGCGGGGAATTTAGTCTTC
CASSQTAGNLVF
>TRBV2|TRBJ2-1|-|-
TGTGCCGGTTCCGGGACTCTACTTAATGAGCAGTTCTTC
CAGSGTLLNEQFF
>TRBV28|TRBJ2-1|-|-
TGTGCCAGCAGTGCGCCCTCTAGCGTCAATGAGCAGTTCTTC
CASSAPSSVNEQFF
>TRBV29-1|TRBJ2-1|-|TRBD1
TGCAGCGTTGTTGGGGGATCTTTTCAGGGGGCAGGTGAGCAGTTCTTC
CSVVGGSFQGAGEQFF
>TRBV7-9|TRBJ2-2|once|-
TGTTCCAGCAGCCATAACACCGGGGAGCTGTTTTTT
CSSSHNTGELFF
>TRBV5-8|TRBJ2-3|-|-
TGTGCCAGCAGCAGCCCTGGGACTGACCCAGCGGATACGCAGTATTTT
CASSSPGTDPADTQYF
>TRBV11-2|TRBJ2-3|few|TRBD2
TGTGCCAGCAGCGCGAAGACTAGCGGGGGACGTACAGACACAGATACGCAGTATTTT
CASSAKTSGGRTDTDTQYF